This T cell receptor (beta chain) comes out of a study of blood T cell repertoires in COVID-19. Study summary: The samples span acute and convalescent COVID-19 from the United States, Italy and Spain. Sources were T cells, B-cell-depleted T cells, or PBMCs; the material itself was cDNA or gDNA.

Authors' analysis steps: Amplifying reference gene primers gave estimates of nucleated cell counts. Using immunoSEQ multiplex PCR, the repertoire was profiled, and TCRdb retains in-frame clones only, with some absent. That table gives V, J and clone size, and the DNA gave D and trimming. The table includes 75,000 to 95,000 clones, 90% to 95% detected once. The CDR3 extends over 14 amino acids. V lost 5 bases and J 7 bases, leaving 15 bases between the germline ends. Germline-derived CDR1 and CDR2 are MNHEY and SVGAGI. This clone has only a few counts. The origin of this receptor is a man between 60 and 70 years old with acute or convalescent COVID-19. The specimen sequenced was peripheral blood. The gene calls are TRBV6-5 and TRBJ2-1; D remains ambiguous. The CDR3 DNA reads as TGTGCCAGCAGTCTCACGGTGGGCCGTAATGAGCAGTTCTTC. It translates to CASSLTVGRNEQFF.